A single sample gave rise to the 26 T cell receptor beta chains below, sequenced in a study of cytomegalovirus exposure and HLA in healthy donors. Repertoires were generated with immunoSEQ multiplex PCR, while TCRdb's copy carries only in-frame clones and drops some. The sample lists around 190,000 clones; roughly 81% were seen once. Sequencing input: PBMCs. The origin of the receptors is a woman in her 30s in good health and CMV-seronegative.

This clone was counted a single time. The chain carries TRBV18 and TRBJ1-3; 10 nucleotides match TRBD1. The CDR3 runs 16 residues. Germline-derived CDR1 and CDR2 are KGHSH and LQKENI. J gave up 2 bases and V 4 bases, and 5 bases lay outside the gene matches. The CDR3 region is CASSLRTGGAGNTIYF. The DNA for the CDR3 is TGTGCCAGCTCACTCCGGACAGGGGGTGCTGGAAACACCATATATTTT.

The J gene is TRBJ1-4, the V gene TRBV25-1, with D possibly being TRBD1 (6 bases). Germline CDR1 and CDR2: MGHDK and SYGVNS. V was trimmed by 2 bases and J by 3 bases, leaving 10 bases between them. CDR3 length: 15 residues. The CDR3 is CASSEHRDPNEKLFF. DNA for the CDR3: TGTGCCAGCAGTGAACACAGGGATCCTAATGAAAAACTGTTTTTT.

The chain joins TRBV18 to TRBJ2-5; TRBD2 matches 7 bases. This CDR3 is built from 14 residues. The germline V gene has CDR1 KGHSH and CDR2 LQKENI. The J segment lost 5 bases and the V segment lost 1 base, leaving 4 bases of the junction unmatched. CDR3 nucleotides: TGTGCCAGCTCACCACGGACTAGTGGGGAGACCCAGTACTTC. Amino acids: CASSPRTSGETQYF.

V and J are TRBV5-6 and TRBJ2-7; the match to TRBD1 covers 7 bases. The CDR3 covers 14 residues. The trim removed 4 bases at V and 2 bases at J, leaving 6 bases unmatched. From germline, CDR1 is SGHDT and CDR2 YYEEEE. The CDR3 loop reads CASSAGTATYEQYF. The CDR3, as DNA: TGTGCCAGCAGCGCCGGGACAGCGACCTACGAGCAGTACTTC.

V is TRBV6-4 and J is TRBJ1-2; TRBD1 matches at 12 bases. The V gene's germline CDR1 is MRHNA and CDR2 SNTAGT. The V and J ends lost 9 bases and 8 bases, in that order; junction bases with no gene match: 7. This CDR3 has 13 amino acids. CDR3 sequence: CASSGQGAQGYTF. CDR3 DNA: TGTGCCAGTTCGGGACAGGGGGCGCAGGGCTACACCTTC.

The CDR3 sequence is CASSPKAGLAEETQYF. DNA for the CDR3: TGCGCCAGCAGCCCAAAAGCTGGGCTAGCGGAAGAGACCCAGTACTTC. The chain links TRBV5-1 to TRBJ2-5; 7 bases match TRBD2. This CDR3 is built from 16 residues. The ends lost 4 bases at V and 3 bases at J; junction bases unmatched: 12. Germline CDR1 is SGHRS and CDR2 is YFSETQ.

This chain uses TRBV5-6 with TRBJ2-7; no clear D. CDR3 length: 11 residues. The germline V gene has CDR1 SGHDT and CDR2 YYEEEE. Trimming removed 0 bases at V and 4 bases at J, with 2 bases between. The CDR3 region has the DNA TGTGCCAGCAGCTTGGCATACGAGCAGTACTTC. Encoded protein: CASSLAYEQYF.

The CDR3 coding sequence is TGTGCCAGCAGTTTGCGGTTAGTCACTGAAGCTTTCTTT. Residues: CASSLRLVTEAFF. This chain joins TRBV2 and TRBJ1-1; no firm D call. Germline CDR1 SNHLY, CDR2 FYNNEI. The V end lost 5 bases, the J end lost 4 bases, and 11 bases lay between the germline ends. The CDR3 contains 13 residues. Full variable domain (missing parts from reference TRBV2 and TRBJ1-1): EPEVTQTPSHQVTQMGQEVILRCVPISNHLYFYWYRQILGQKVEFLVSFYNNEISEKSEIFDDQFSVERPDGSNFTLKIRSTKLEDSAMYFCASSLRLVTEAFFGQGTRLTVV.

The chain employs TRBV6-4 and TRBJ2-1; 7 bases are shared with TRBD2. Germline CDR1 reads MRHNA; CDR2 reads SNTAGT. The CDR3 is 13 amino acids. V gave up 2 bases and J gave up 8 bases; unmatched junction bases: 3. CDR3 nucleotide sequence: TGTGCCAGCAGTGACCGCCGGGGGGATGAGCAGTTCTTC. It specifies CASSDRRGDEQFF.

V gene TRBV15 combines with J gene TRBJ2-5; 10 bases map to TRBD2. This CDR3 spans 15 amino acids. The germline V gene has CDR1 LNHNV and CDR2 YYDKDF (reference sequence). Trimming cost V 0 bases and J 4 bases; bases outside gene matches: 2. This CDR3 is CATSRDSSGGETQYF. The CDR3 DNA follows: TGTGCCACCAGCAGAGATTCTAGCGGGGGAGAGACCCAGTACTTC.

The rearrangement links TRBV6-5 to TRBJ2-7, with 9 bases identical to TRBD1. Germline V gene sequence: CDR1 MNHEY, CDR2 SVGAGI. The CDR3 runs to 14 residues. J lost 5 bases, V lost 4 bases, and 6 bases had no gene match. The CDR3 here is CASSFGQGFNEQYF. In nucleotides, the CDR3 is TGTGCCAGCAGTTTTGGACAGGGGTTTAACGAGCAGTACTTC.

The chain recombines TRBV19 with TRBJ2-3; D might be TRBD1 (5 bases). This CDR3 region has 14 residues. Looked up from germline, CDR1 is LNHDA and CDR2 is SQIVND (reference sequence). V shed 10 bases and J shed 1 base, with 15 bases lying between them. The CDR3 DNA reads TGTGCCACCGGAAGGGGTGTAGGCACAGATACGCAGTATTTT. Protein: CATGRGVGTDTQYF.

V is TRBV7-2 and J is TRBJ2-7, with 7 positions matching TRBD1. This CDR3 is built from 15 residues. Per the germline V gene, CDR1 is SGHTA and CDR2 is FQGNSA. With V trimmed by 5 bases and J by 0 bases, 7 bases remained unmatched. This CDR3 is CASSLRDSSSYEQYF. The CDR3 nucleotides are TGTGCCAGCAGCCTTAGGGACAGCAGCTCCTACGAGCAGTACTTC.

The chain has TRBV6-1 and TRBJ2-7; the D is unclear. Germline loops: CDR1 MNHNS, CDR2 SASEGT. Trimming removed 0 bases at V and 3 bases at J, with 9 bases between. The CDR3 extends over 14 amino acids. CDR3 nucleotide sequence: TGTGCCAGCAGTGAAGCCGCAGATTACTACGAGCAGTACTTC. The encoded protein is CASSEAADYYEQYF.

V and J are TRBV7-6 and TRBJ2-3; tentatively, D is TRBD2 (6 bases). Trimming removed 11 bases at V and 2 bases at J, with 17 bases between. The CDR3 covers 14 residues. The germline V gene has CDR1 SGHVS and CDR2 FNYEAQ. The CDR3 sequence: CALGRTGVTDTQYF. DNA of the CDR3: TGTGCCCTTGGCAGGACGGGGGTCACAGATACGCAGTATTTT.

J is TRBJ1-2 and V is TRBV7-9; 8 bases line up with TRBD1. Germline CDR1 and CDR2: SEHNR and FQNEAQ (reference sequence). The V segment lost 5 bases and the J segment 6 bases; nucleotides outside the gene matches: 11. The CDR3 sequence is 15 residues long. DNA for the CDR3: TGTGCCAGCAGCGTCATAAATCAGGGGGCCGATGGCTACACCTTC. As protein: CASSVINQGADGYTF.

V usage is TRBV4-1 and J usage is TRBJ2-3, with D possibly matching TRBD1 (6 bases). V was cut by 4 bases and J by 3 bases, with 17 bases left in between. The CDR3 length is 16 residues. CDR1 is MGHRA and CDR2 is YSYEKL in the germline V gene. The CDR3: CASSRGHPQGTDTQYF. The CDR3 DNA reads TGCGCCAGCAGCCGCGGACACCCGCAGGGGACAGATACGCAGTATTTT.

The chain joins TRBV19 to TRBJ1-5; TRBD1 might be the D (6 bases). CDR3 length: 16 amino acids. The germline CDR1 and CDR2 sequences are LNHDA and SQIVND (reference sequence). Trimming cost V 6 bases and J 6 bases, with 21 bases left between them. The CDR3 loop is CASRERTGRLSQPQHF. The DNA for the CDR3 is TGTGCCAGTAGGGAGCGCACAGGGAGACTGAGTCAGCCCCAGCATTTT.

V and J are TRBV6-5 and TRBJ1-5, with a possible D match to TRBD1 (6 bases). The CDR3 sequence is 15 residues long. With 6 bases removed from V and 0 bases from J, the gap between germline ends came to 12 bases. Germline lookup yields CDR1 MNHEY and CDR2 SVGAGI. The CDR3 region is CASRTGLHSNQPQHF. The CDR3 DNA is TGTGCCAGCAGGACAGGTTTACATAGCAATCAGCCCCAGCATTTT.

The CDR3, as DNA: TGTGCCTGGAGCCGGGATTTTAGTGGCTACACCTTC. It is translated as CAWSRDFSGYTF. This chain connects TRBV30 to TRBJ1-2; D gene ambiguous. Trimming took 3 bases from V and 7 from J, leaving 12 bases between them. CDR3 size: 12 residues. In germline, CDR1 is GTSNPN, CDR2 SVGIG (reference sequence).

The chain is built from TRBV7-2 and TRBJ2-7, with 12 positions matching TRBD2. The CDR3 runs to 17 residues. Germline lookup yields CDR1 SGHTA and CDR2 FQGNSA. The V segment lost 1 base and the J segment 4 bases; nucleotides outside the gene matches: 8. Here the CDR3 DNA reads TGTGCCAGCAGCTTAGGCACACTAGCGGGAGGAAGATACGAGCAGTACTTC. Translated: CASSLGTLAGGRYEQYF.

The rearrangement links TRBV6-1 to TRBJ2-6; possible D gene TRBD1, 6 bases. Trimming removed 2 bases at V and 2 bases at J, with 16 bases between. CDR1 is MNHNS, CDR2 SASEGT, per germline. CDR3 size: 18 residues. CDR3 DNA sequence: TGTGCCAGCAGTGAATACTCTTGGGGGCAAACTGGGGCCAACGTCCTGACTTTC. Residues: CASSEYSWGQTGANVLTF.

The chain has TRBV6-5 and TRBJ1-3; D unresolved. This CDR3 comprises 13 residues. Per the germline V gene, CDR1 is MNHEY and CDR2 is SVGAGI. V was shortened by 6 bases and J by 7 bases, with 13 bases between the two germline ends. The CDR3 bases are TGTGCCAGCAGCTCTCCCCAAGCGAACACCATATATTTT. Translation gives CASSSPQANTIYF.

The chain is built from TRBV28 and TRBJ1-2, with D perhaps matching TRBD1 (6 bases). The CDR3 consists of 14 residues. Deletions cut 2 bases from V and 8 bases from J, with 15 bases between. Germline V lookup: CDR1 MDHEN, CDR2 SYDVKM. The chain's CDR3 is CASSLIGGRGGYTF. The CDR3 DNA reads as TGTGCCAGCAGTTTAATCGGGGGGCGTGGAGGCTACACCTTC.

The chain links TRBV19 to TRBJ1-3, with TRBD1 identical over 7 bases. CDR1 is LNHDA and CDR2 is SQIVND in the germline V gene (reference sequence). CDR3 length equals 15 residues. Trimming took 5 bases from V and 0 from J; bases not matched to a gene: 4. DNA for the CDR3: TGTGCCAGTAGTCTAGGGGGCGCCTCTGGAAACACCATATATTTT. Protein: CASSLGGASGNTIYF. Complete variable domain (other parts from reference TRBV19 and TRBJ1-3): DGGITQSPKYLFRKEGQNVTLSCEQNLNHDAMYWYRQDPGQGLRLIYYSQIVNDFQKGDIAEGYSVSREKKESFPLTVTSAQKNPTAFYLCASSLGGASGNTIYFGEGSWLTVV.

This clone has only a few counts. The genes are TRBV5-1 and TRBJ2-3; 10 bases line up with TRBD2. The germline V gene has CDR1 SGHRS and CDR2 YFSETQ. The CDR3 has 16 amino acids. V shed 0 bases and J 3 bases; nucleotides not matched to a gene: 4. The chain's CDR3 is CASSLALAGDTDTQYF. The CDR3 DNA reads as TGCGCCAGCAGCTTGGCCCTAGCGGGGGATACAGATACGCAGTATTTT.